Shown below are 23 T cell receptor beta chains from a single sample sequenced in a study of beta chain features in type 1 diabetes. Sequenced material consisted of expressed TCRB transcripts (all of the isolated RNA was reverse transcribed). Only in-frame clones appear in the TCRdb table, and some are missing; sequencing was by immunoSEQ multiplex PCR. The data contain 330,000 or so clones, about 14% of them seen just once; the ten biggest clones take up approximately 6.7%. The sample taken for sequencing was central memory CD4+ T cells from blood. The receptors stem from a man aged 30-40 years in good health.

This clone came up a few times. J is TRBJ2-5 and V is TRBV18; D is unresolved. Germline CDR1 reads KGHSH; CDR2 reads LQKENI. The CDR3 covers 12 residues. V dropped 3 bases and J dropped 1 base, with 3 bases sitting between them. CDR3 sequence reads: CASSPIQETQYF. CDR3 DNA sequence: TGTGCCAGCTCACCCATCCAAGAGACCCAGTACTTC.

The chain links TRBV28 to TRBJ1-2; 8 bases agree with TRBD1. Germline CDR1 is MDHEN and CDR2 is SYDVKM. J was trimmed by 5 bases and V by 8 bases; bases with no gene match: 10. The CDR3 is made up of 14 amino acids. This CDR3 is CASGPTGGSYGYTF. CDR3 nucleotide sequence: TGTGCCAGCGGCCCCACAGGGGGTAGTTATGGCTACACCTTC.

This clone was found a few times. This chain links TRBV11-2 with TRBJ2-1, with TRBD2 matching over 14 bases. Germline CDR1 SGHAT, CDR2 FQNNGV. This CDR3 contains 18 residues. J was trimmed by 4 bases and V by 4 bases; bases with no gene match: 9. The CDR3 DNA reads TGTGCCAGCAGCTCATCACGACTAGCGGGGGGGAATTACAATGAGCAGTTCTTC. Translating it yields CASSSSRLAGGNYNEQFF.

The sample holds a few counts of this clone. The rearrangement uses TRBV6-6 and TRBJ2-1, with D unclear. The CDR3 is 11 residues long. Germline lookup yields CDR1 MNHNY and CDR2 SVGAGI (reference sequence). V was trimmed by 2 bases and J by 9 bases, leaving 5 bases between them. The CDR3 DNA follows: TGTGCCAGCAGTTACGGTGGTGAGCAGTTCTTC. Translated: CASSYGGEQFF.

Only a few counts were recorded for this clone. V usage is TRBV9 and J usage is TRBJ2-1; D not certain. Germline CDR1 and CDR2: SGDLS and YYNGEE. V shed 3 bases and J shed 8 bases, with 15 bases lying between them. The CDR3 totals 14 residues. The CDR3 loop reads CASSANPTPYEQFF. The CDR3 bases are TGTGCCAGCAGCGCGAACCCCACCCCTTATGAGCAGTTCTTC. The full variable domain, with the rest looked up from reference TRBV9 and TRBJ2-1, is DSGVTQTPKHLITATGQRVTLRCSPRSGDLSVYWYQQSLDQGLQFLIQYYNGEERAKGNILERFSAQQFPDLHSELNLSSLELGDSALYFCASSANPTPYEQFFGPGTRLTVL.

Written as DNA, the CDR3 is TGCGCCAGCAGTGAGGCAACCGGGACAGGGAATCAAGGGCAGTTCTTC. Protein product: CASSEATGTGNQGQFF. V and J are TRBV10-2 and TRBJ2-1, with TRBD1 matching over 9 bases. The V and J ends lost 2 bases and 12 bases, in that order; junction bases with no gene match: 14. The CDR3 covers 16 residues. Germline V gene sequence: CDR1 WSHSY, CDR2 SAAADI.

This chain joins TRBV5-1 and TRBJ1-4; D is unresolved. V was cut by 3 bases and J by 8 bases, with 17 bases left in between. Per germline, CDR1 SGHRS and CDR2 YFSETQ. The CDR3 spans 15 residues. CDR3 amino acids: CASSSGGSPGEKLFF. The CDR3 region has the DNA TGCGCCAGCAGCTCAGGCGGGAGCCCGGGGGAAAAACTGTTTTTT.

In nucleotides, the CDR3 is TGCGCCAGCAGCCAAGATCCTACAGGGGGTAGTCAGCCCCAGCATTTT. Translation gives CASSQDPTGGSQPQHF. The chain recombines TRBV4-1 with TRBJ1-5, with 8 bases fitting TRBD1. Germline CDR1 reads MGHRA; CDR2 reads YSYEKL. This CDR3 comprises 16 residues. Trimming cost V 0 bases and J 6 bases; bases outside gene matches: 7.

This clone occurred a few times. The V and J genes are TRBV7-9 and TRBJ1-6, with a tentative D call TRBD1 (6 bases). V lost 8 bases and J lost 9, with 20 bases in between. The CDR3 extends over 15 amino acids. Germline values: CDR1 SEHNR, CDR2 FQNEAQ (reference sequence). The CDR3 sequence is CASQVSGATGSPLHF. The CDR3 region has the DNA TGTGCCAGCCAGGTCTCAGGGGCGACTGGTTCACCCCTCCACTTT. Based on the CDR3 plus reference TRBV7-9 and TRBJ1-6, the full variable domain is DTGVSQNPRHKITKRGQNVTFRCDPISEHNRLYWYRQTLGQGPEFLTYFQNEAQLEKSRLLSDRFSAERPKGSFSTLEIQRTEQGDSAMYLCASQVSGATGSPLHFGNGTRLTVT.

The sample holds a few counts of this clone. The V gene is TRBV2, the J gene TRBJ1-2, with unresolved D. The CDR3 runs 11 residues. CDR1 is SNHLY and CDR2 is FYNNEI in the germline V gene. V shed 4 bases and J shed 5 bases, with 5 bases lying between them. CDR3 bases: TGTGCCAGCAGTGCGACGTATGGCTACACCTTC. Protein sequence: CASSATYGYTF.

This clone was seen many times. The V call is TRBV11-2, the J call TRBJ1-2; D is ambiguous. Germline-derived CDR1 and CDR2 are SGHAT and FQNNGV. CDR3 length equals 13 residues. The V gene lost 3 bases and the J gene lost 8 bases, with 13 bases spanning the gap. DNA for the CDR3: TGTGCCAGCAGCTTCGACGGACCGGGCGGCTACACCTTC. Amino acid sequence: CASSFDGPGGYTF.

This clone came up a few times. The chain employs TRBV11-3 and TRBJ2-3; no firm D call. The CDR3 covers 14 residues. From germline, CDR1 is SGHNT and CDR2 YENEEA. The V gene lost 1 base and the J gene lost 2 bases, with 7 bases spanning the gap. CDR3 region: CASSLARLTDTQYF. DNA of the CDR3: TGTGCCAGCAGCTTAGCCCGGCTCACAGATACGCAGTATTTT.

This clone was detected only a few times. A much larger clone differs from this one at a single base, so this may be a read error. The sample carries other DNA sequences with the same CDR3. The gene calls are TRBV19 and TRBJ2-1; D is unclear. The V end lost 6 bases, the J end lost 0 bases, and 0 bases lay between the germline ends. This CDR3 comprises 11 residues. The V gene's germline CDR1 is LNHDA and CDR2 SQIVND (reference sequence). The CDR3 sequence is CASSSYNEQFF. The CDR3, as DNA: TGTGCCAGTAGCTCCTACAATGAGCAGTTCTTC.

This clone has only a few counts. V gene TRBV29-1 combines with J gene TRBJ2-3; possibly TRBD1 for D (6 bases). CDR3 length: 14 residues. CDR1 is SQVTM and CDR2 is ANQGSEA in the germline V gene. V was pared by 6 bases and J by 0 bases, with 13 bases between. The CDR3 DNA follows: TGCAGCGTGGTTAAGGACAGAAGCACAGATACGCAGTATTTT. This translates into CSVVKDRSTDTQYF.

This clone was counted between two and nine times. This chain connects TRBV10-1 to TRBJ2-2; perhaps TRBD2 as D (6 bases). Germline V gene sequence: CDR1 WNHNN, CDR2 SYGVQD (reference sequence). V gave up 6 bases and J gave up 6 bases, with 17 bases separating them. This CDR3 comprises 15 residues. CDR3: CASSGGGPRSGELFF. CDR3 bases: TGCGCCAGCAGCGGCGGAGGGCCAAGGTCCGGGGAGCTGTTTTTT.

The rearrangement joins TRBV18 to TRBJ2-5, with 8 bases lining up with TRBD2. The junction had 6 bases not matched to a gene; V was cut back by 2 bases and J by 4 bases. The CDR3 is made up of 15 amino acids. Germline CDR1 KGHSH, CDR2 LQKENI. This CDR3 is CASSPSAGGAETQYF. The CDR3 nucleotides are TGTGCCAGCTCACCAAGTGCGGGGGGCGCAGAGACCCAGTACTTC.

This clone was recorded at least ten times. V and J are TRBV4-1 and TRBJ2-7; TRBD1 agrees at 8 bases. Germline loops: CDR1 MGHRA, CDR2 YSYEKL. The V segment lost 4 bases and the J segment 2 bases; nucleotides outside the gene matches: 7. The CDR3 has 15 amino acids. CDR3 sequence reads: CASSLQTGDPYEQYF. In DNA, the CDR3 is TGCGCCAGCAGCCTACAGACAGGGGACCCCTACGAGCAGTACTTC.

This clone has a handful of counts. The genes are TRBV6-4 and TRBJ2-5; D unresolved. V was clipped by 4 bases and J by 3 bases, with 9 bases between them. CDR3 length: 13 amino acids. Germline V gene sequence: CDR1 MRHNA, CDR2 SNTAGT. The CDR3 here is CASSVGPKETQYF. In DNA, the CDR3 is TGTGCCAGCAGTGTAGGACCTAAAGAGACCCAGTACTTC.

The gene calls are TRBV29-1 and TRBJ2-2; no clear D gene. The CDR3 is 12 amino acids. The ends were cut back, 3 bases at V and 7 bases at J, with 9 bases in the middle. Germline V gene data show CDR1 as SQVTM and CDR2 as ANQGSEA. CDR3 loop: CSVDPFGGELFF. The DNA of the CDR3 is TGCAGCGTTGATCCGTTTGGCGGGGAGCTGTTTTTT.

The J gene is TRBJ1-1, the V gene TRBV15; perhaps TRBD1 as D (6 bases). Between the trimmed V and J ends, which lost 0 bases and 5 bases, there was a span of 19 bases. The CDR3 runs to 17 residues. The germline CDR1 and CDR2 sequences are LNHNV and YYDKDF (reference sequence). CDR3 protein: CATSRDGTTGIRTEAFF. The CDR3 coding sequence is TGTGCCACCAGCAGAGATGGTACTACAGGGATACGGACTGAAGCTTTCTTT.

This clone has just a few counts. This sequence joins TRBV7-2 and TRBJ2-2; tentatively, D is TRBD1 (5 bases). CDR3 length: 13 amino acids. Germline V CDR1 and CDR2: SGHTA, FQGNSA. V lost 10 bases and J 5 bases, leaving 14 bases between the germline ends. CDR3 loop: CAKRPQGTGELFF. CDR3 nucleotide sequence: TGTGCCAAACGGCCCCAGGGTACCGGGGAGCTGTTTTTT.

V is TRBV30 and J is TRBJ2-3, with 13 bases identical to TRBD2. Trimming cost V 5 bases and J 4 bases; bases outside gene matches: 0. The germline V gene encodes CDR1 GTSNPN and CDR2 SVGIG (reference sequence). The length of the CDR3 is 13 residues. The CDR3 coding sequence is TGTGCCTGGGGACTAGCGGGAGCAGATACGCAGTATTTT. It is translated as CAWGLAGADTQYF. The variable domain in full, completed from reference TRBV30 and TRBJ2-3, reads SQTIHQWPATLVQPVGSPLSLECTVEGTSNPNLYWYRQAAGRGLQLLFYSVGIGQISSEVPQNLSASRPQDRQFILSSKKLLLSDSGFYLCAWGLAGADTQYFGPGTRLTVL.

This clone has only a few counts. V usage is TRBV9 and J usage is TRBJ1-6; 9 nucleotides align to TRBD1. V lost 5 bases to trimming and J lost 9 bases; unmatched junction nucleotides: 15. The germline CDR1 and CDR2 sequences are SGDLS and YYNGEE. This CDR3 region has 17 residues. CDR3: CASREEDRGVLGSPLHF. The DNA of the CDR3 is TGTGCCAGCAGGGAAGAAGACAGGGGGGTTCTTGGTTCACCCCTCCACTTT.